This T cell receptor (beta chain) was obtained from a study of regulatory T cells in long-lasting Graves disease. Points from the study as a whole: Persistent Graves' patients showed less TCR diversity than newly diagnosed patients showed.

About this clonotype itself: Its target is unknown.

CDR3-region Arm-PCR and iRepertoire HTBI primers produced the TCR beta libraries. How the authors handled the data: Samples revealed fewer than 65 TRBV and roughly 15 TRBJ segments. TCRdb re-called the multiplex PCR reads through MiXCR, storing one row per CDR3 protein. TCRdb's processing, not the authors', yielded these V and J calls. The sample yields under 350,000 distinct CDR3 sequences, 20% to 25% seen once. The time point denotes: persistent/refractory GD, antithyroid drugs over 5 years with positive TRAb. Scientists built the TCR library using RNA that was extracted from PBMCs. The sample here was peripheral blood mononuclear cells (PBMCs), taken when the disease was refractory, from a patient treated with antithyroid drugs. The sequence was collected from a female donor with Graves disease.

The CDR3 DNA follows: TGTGCCAGCAGTTTATACGCTGGGGGGCTTGTAGAGACCCAGTACTTC. Its protein product is CASSLYAGGLVETQYF. This chain joins TRBV28 and TRBJ2-5, with D tentatively TRBD1 or TRBD2 (6 bases each). The V gene lost 1 base and the J gene lost 4 bases, with 16 bases spanning the gap. Germline V gene data show CDR1 as MDHEN and CDR2 as SYDVKM. CDR3 length equals 16 residues.